These 15 T cell receptor beta chains were all obtained from the same sample, sequenced in a study of identical twins. TCRdb re-called the 5' RACE reads with MiXCR, one entry per CDR3 protein. The sample yields about 570,000 distinct CDR3 sequences, nearly 10% seen once. The sample was also reused in another study, on yellow fever vaccine responses in identical twins.

The specimen sequenced was PBMCs. The receptors here all came from a woman aged 18 to 35 in good health.

The genes are TRBV7-8 and TRBJ1-6; D is unclear. Trimming cost V 10 bases and J 0 bases, with 13 bases left between them. Germline CDR1 SGHVS, CDR2 FQNEAQ. The CDR3 length is 15 residues. The CDR3 coding sequence is TGTGCCACCATGGGTGGGAGCTCCTATAATTCACCCCTCCACTTT. It is translated as CATMGGSSYNSPLHF.

This chain connects TRBV6-1 to TRBJ2-1; 8 nucleotides line up with TRBD2. CDR3 length: 16 amino acids. CDR1 is MNHNS and CDR2 is SASEGT in the germline V gene. Trimming took 6 bases from V and 7 from J; bases not matched to a gene: 14. Here the CDR3 reads CASSLPRVTSENEQFF. The CDR3 DNA is TGTGCCAGCAGCCTCCCCCGAGTGACTAGCGAGAATGAGCAGTTCTTC.

This clonotype was found a few times. The CDR3 region is CSARDLAGPIYEQYF. CDR3 nucleotides: TGCAGTGCTAGAGATCTAGCGGGACCAATTTACGAGCAGTACTTC. V is TRBV20-1 and J is TRBJ2-7, with 9 bases lining up with TRBD2. The germline gives CDR1 DFQATT, CDR2 SNEGSKA (reference sequence). The CDR3 sequence is 15 residues long. The J segment lost 4 bases and the V segment lost 0 bases, leaving 7 bases of the junction unmatched.

The rearrangement joins TRBV4-1 to TRBJ2-1; TRBD1 is a possible D gene (5 bases). Germline CDR1 reads MGHRA; CDR2 reads YSYEKL. The germline V and J ends were trimmed by 7 bases and 3 bases, with 7 bases remaining between them. The CDR3 contains 12 residues. In DNA, the CDR3 is TGCGCCAGCAAGGGGAACTACAATGAGCAGTTCTTC. Its protein product is CASKGNYNEQFF.

The chain combines TRBV30 with TRBJ2-2; D remains ambiguous. V lost 3 bases, J lost 7 bases, and 9 bases lay in between. Germline CDR1 is GTSNPN and CDR2 is SVGIG (reference sequence). The CDR3 runs 12 residues. The CDR3 DNA is TGTGCCTGGAGCCGACCTTACGGGGAGCTGTTTTTT. Its translation is CAWSRPYGELFF.

This clonotype has ten or more counts. The chain couples TRBV3-1 to TRBJ2-3; TRBD1 matches at 9 bases. Germline CDR1 is LGHDT and CDR2 is YNNKEL (reference sequence). Unmatched junction bases numbered 4, after V lost 3 bases and J lost 6 bases. This CDR3 has 14 amino acids. CDR3 region: CASSHGTGTDTQYF. The CDR3 bases are TGTGCCAGCAGCCATGGGACAGGGACGGATACGCAGTATTTT.

This clonotype was recorded many times. The germline gene is not matched at one end of the junction; a read error may be the cause. The chain has TRBV9 and TRBJ1-6, with TRBD1 matching 10 bases. The germline V gene has CDR1 SGDLS and CDR2 YYNGEE. This CDR3 has 15 amino acids. The DNA for the CDR3 is TGTGCCAGCAGCCCGACAGGGGGCTATGATTCACCCCTCCACTTT. It translates to CASSPTGGYDSPLHF.

This clonotype was counted between two and nine times. The chain combines TRBV6-2 or TRBV6-3 with TRBJ2-5; 9 nucleotides align to TRBD1. Germline loops: CDR1 MNHEY, CDR2 SVGEGT. The CDR3 is 17 amino acids. V was clipped by 4 bases and J by 5 bases; unmatched bases: 14. DNA for the CDR3: TGTGCCAGCAGTTCCTACAGACAGGGGGGGATGAGGGAGACCCAGTACTTC. Protein sequence: CASSSYRQGGMRETQYF.

The sample holds many counts of this clonotype. V gene TRBV29-1 combines with J gene TRBJ1-1, with D perhaps TRBD1 (6 bases). Germline CDR1 SQVTM, CDR2 ANQGSEA. The V gene lost 6 bases and the J gene lost 3 bases, with 14 bases spanning the gap. The CDR3 is 13 residues long. CDR3 DNA sequence: TGCAGCGTCGCCGGGGGCGGGGACACTGAAGCTTTCTTT. Amino acids: CSVAGGGDTEAFF.

The rearrangement uses TRBV20-1 and TRBJ2-7, with D unresolved. Germline values: CDR1 DFQATT, CDR2 SNEGSKA (reference sequence). Trimming removed 6 bases at V and 2 bases at J, with 8 bases between. The CDR3 loop spans 11 amino acids. CDR3 in amino acids: CSAPVAYEQYF. The DNA of the CDR3 is TGCAGTGCCCCGGTGGCCTACGAGCAGTACTTC.

The chain joins TRBV5-4 to TRBJ2-7; possible D gene TRBD2, 5 bases. Germline values: CDR1 SGHNT, CDR2 YYREEE (reference sequence). This CDR3 spans 13 amino acids. Trimming shortened V by 0 bases and J by 4 bases, and 8 bases separated the two germline ends. The CDR3 DNA reads as TGTGCCAGCAGCTTGGGGACTCGGTACGAGCAGTACTTC. It encodes CASSLGTRYEQYF.

This clonotype was observed a few times. The gene calls are TRBV5-4 and TRBJ1-6; maybe TRBD1 (5 bases). The length of the CDR3 is 15 residues. CDR1 and CDR2 from the germline V gene are SGHNT and YYREEE (reference sequence). The germline V and J ends were trimmed by 4 bases and 7 bases, with 15 bases remaining between them. CDR3 sequence reads: CASSEAEGRNSPLHF. The CDR3 nucleotides read TGTGCCAGCAGCGAGGCGGAGGGGAGAAATTCACCCCTCCACTTT.

This clonotype was seen only a few times. The CDR3 DNA is TGCGCCAGCTTAAGAGGCACTGAAGCTTTCTTT. It codes for CASLRGTEAFF. The chain employs TRBV5-1 and TRBJ1-1, with D hard to call. CDR1 SGHRS and CDR2 YFSETQ come from the germline V gene. The CDR3 is made up of 11 amino acids. V was trimmed by 7 bases and J by 4 bases, leaving 8 bases between them.

This clonotype has a handful of counts. The rearrangement joins TRBV20-1 to TRBJ2-7, with D unresolved. Germline CDR1 DFQATT, CDR2 SNEGSKA (reference sequence). V lost 5 bases and J 0 bases, leaving 14 bases between the germline ends. The CDR3 is 14 residues long. The CDR3 DNA reads as TGCAGTGCTGACGAGATACCCCTCTCCTACGAGCAGTACTTC. Protein sequence: CSADEIPLSYEQYF.

This clonotype was picked up many times. The V gene is TRBV10-2, the J gene TRBJ2-5, with D possibly being TRBD1 (6 bases). CDR3 length: 13 residues. Per germline, CDR1 WSHSY and CDR2 SAAADI. V was pared by 6 bases and J by 5 bases, with 13 bases between. CDR3 nucleotides: TGCGCCAGCAGAGGAGCAGGGGTGGAGACCCAGTACTTC. It is translated as CASRGAGVETQYF.